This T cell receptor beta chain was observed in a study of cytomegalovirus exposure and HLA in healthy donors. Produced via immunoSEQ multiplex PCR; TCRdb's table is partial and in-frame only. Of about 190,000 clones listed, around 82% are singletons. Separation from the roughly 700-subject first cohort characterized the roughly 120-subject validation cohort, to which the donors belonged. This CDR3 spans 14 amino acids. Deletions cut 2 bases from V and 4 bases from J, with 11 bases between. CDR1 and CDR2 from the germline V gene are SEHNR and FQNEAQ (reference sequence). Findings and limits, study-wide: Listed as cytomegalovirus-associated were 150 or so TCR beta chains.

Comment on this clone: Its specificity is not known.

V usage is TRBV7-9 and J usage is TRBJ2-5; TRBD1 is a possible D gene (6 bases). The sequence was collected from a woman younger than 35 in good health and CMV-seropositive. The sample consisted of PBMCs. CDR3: CASSLSPRGETQYF. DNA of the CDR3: TGTGCCAGCAGCTTATCCCCCAGGGGAGAGACCCAGTACTTC.